This passage covers 20 T cell receptor beta chains from one sample sequenced in a study of chemoradiotherapy in HPV16-positive cancers. Sequencing used immunoSEQ multiplex PCR; TCRdb keeps in-frame clones, though not all of them. The sample yields fewer than 70,000 clones, 90% seen once. Sequenced here: blood, sampled from a patient who underwent chemoradiotherapy. The receptors originated from a human donor with HPV-associated anogenital cancer.

This clone was detected once. The CDR3 here is CASSQEQGSEAFF. CDR3 DNA sequence: TGCGCCAGCAGCCAAGAACAGGGAAGTGAAGCTTTCTTT. The gene calls are TRBV5-1 and TRBJ1-1; TRBD1 might be the D (6 bases). Trimming cost V 4 bases and J 7 bases, with 14 bases left between them. CDR1 and CDR2 from the germline V gene are SGHRS and YFSETQ. There are 13 residues in the CDR3.

The chain joins TRBV9 to TRBJ2-1, with 14 bases identical to TRBD2. V shed 4 bases, J shed 5 bases, and the junction held 8 bases outside the gene matches. CDR1 and CDR2 (germline): SGDLS, YYNGEE. This CDR3 is built from 17 residues. In nucleotides, the CDR3 is TGTGCCAGCAGCCCCCAGGGACTAGCGGGAGTAAACAATGAGCAGTTCTTC. Amino acids: CASSPQGLAGVNNEQFF. Variable domain in full (rest from reference TRBV9 and TRBJ2-1): DSGVTQTPKHLITATGQRVTLRCSPRSGDLSVYWYQQSLDQGLQFLIQYYNGEERAKGNILERFSAQQFPDLHSELNLSSLELGDSALYFCASSPQGLAGVNNEQFFGPGTRLTVL.

In nucleotides, the CDR3 is TGTGCCTTAAGTAGGGTATCGAGCTCTGGAAACACCATATATTTT. Translated, it gives CALSRVSSSGNTIYF. The chain carries TRBV6-4 and TRBJ1-3, with D unresolved. The CDR3 runs to 15 residues. Germline-derived CDR1 and CDR2 are MRHNA and SNTAGT. The ends were cut back, 11 bases at V and 0 bases at J, with 17 bases in the middle.

The V call is TRBV14, the J call TRBJ2-5; 9 nucleotides match TRBD2. V lost 4 bases, J lost 1 base, and 13 bases stayed unmatched. Germline V gene sequence: CDR1 SGHDN, CDR2 FVKESK. The CDR3 consists of 18 residues. The CDR3 sequence is CASSPYSGLASSQETQYF. DNA for the CDR3: TGTGCCAGCAGCCCATACTCGGGACTAGCCAGCTCCCAAGAGACCCAGTACTTC.

A word on this clone: The same CDR3 arises from other DNA sequences in this sample as well. This chain connects TRBV4-1 to TRBJ1-1; the match to TRBD1 covers 7 bases. There are 13 residues in the CDR3. From germline, CDR1 is MGHRA and CDR2 YSYEKL. Trimming removed 4 bases from V and 3 bases from J; junction bases left unmatched: 2. The CDR3 spells CASSRQGDTEAFF. Written as DNA, the CDR3 is TGCGCCAGCAGCCGACAGGGTGACACTGAAGCTTTCTTT.

The J gene is TRBJ2-3, the V gene TRBV5-5, with a possible D match to TRBD2 (6 bases). The V gene lost 1 base and the J gene lost 0 bases, with 9 bases spanning the gap. CDR1 is SGHKS and CDR2 is YYEKEE in the germline V gene (reference sequence). The CDR3 has 15 amino acids. The CDR3 is CASSLTGTSTDTQYF. The CDR3 DNA follows: TGTGCCAGCAGCTTGACGGGGACTAGCACAGATACGCAGTATTTT.

This rearrangement joins TRBV21-1 to TRBJ2-7; the tabulated D call, TRBD2, remains unverified against the DNA. TRBV21-1 is annotated as a pseudogene. The CDR3 loop spans 15 amino acids. In DNA, the CDR3 is TGTGCCAGCTCACGTACGCAGCGACTGACGGGGGAGCAGTACTTC. This gives the protein CASSRTQRLTGEQYF.

The CDR3 spells CASSRLYSNQPQHF. The CDR3 DNA reads as TGTGCCAGCAGCCGTTTATATAGCAATCAGCCCCAGCATTTT. The chain employs TRBV7-8 and TRBJ1-5; D uncertain. The germline V gene has CDR1 SGHVS and CDR2 FQNEAQ. V gave up 5 bases and J gave up 0 bases, with 8 bases separating them. CDR3 size: 14 residues.

The gene calls are TRBV2 and TRBJ2-2; possibly TRBD1 for D (5 bases). V gave up 10 bases and J gave up 4 bases, with 16 bases separating them. The CDR3 spans 14 residues. The germline V gene encodes CDR1 SNHLY and CDR2 FYNNEI. The CDR3 is CATQGLVTTGELFF. CDR3 bases: TGTGCCACCCAGGGTCTAGTTACCACCGGGGAGCTGTTTTTT. Together with reference TRBV2 and TRBJ2-2, the CDR3 gives the full variable domain: EPEVTQTPSHQVTQMGQEVILRCVPISNHLYFYWYRQILGQKVEFLVSFYNNEISEKSEIFDDQFSVERPDGSNFTLKIRSTKLEDSAMYFCATQGLVTTGELFFGEGSRLTVL.

The V and J genes are TRBV6-5 and TRBJ2-5, with D possibly being TRBD2 (6 bases). Per germline, CDR1 MNHEY and CDR2 SVGAGI. The CDR3 totals 15 residues. Deletions cut 4 bases from V and 7 bases from J, with 19 bases between. The CDR3 sequence: CASSSPGTAGGTQYF. In nucleotides, the CDR3 is TGTGCCAGCAGTTCCCCCGGGACTGCGGGCGGGACCCAGTACTTC.

This rearrangement joins TRBV4-3 to TRBJ2-2, with D possibly matching TRBD2 (5 bases). The CDR3 loop spans 15 amino acids. Germline CDR1 and CDR2: LGHNA and YSLEER. The V end was cut by 3 bases, the J end by 7 bases, with 15 bases between. The DNA of the CDR3 is TGCGCCAGCAGCCAGGAACCAGCCGGAGGCGGGGAGCTGTTTTTT. As protein: CASSQEPAGGGELFF.

This chain joins TRBV6-5 and TRBJ1-2; D is possibly TRBD1 (5 bases). Trimming shortened V by 6 bases and J by 5 bases, and 16 bases separated the two germline ends. Germline CDR1 reads MNHEY; CDR2 reads SVGAGI. The CDR3 covers 14 residues. CDR3 sequence (DNA): TGTGCCAGCAGGACCACAGGACTTCATTATGGCTACACCTTC. Its translation: CASRTTGLHYGYTF.

The V gene is TRBV7-9, the J gene TRBJ1-2; D possibly corresponds to TRBD1 (6 bases). The germline V and J ends were trimmed by 5 bases and 3 bases, with 16 bases remaining between them. The CDR3 covers 15 residues. Per germline, CDR1 SEHNR and CDR2 FQNEAQ (reference sequence). As DNA, the CDR3 is TGTGCCAGCAGCAATGCCGGGGGCGGCGACTATGGCTACACCTTC. It specifies CASSNAGGGDYGYTF.

The table lists this clone with a few counts. The chain recombines TRBV11-3 with TRBJ2-7; 9 bases fit TRBD2. CDR3 size: 16 residues. In germline, CDR1 is SGHNT, CDR2 YENEEA. J lost 2 bases, V lost 0 bases, and 5 bases had no gene match. The CDR3 DNA follows: TGTGCCAGCAGCTTAGAGCGGGGGGGAGGAACCTACGAGCAGTACTTC. This codes for CASSLERGGGTYEQYF.

V gene TRBV19 combines with J gene TRBJ2-1; D unresolved. V lost 2 bases and J lost 6, with 8 bases in between. Per germline, CDR1 LNHDA and CDR2 SQIVND (reference sequence). The length of the CDR3 is 13 residues. The CDR3 region is CASSIMAANEQFF. CDR3 bases: TGTGCCAGTAGTATAATGGCAGCCAATGAGCAGTTCTTC.

This clone came up once. This chain connects TRBV2 to TRBJ2-2, with 7 positions matching TRBD1. V was pared by 7 bases and J by 1 base, with 3 bases of the junction left unmatched. Per germline, CDR1 SNHLY and CDR2 FYNNEI. This CDR3 has 14 amino acids. The CDR3 here is CASIGTVNTGELFF. The CDR3 region has the DNA TGTGCCAGCATCGGGACAGTGAACACCGGGGAGCTGTTTTTT. Looking up the rest from reference TRBV2 and TRBJ2-2 gives the full variable domain: EPEVTQTPSHQVTQMGQEVILRCVPISNHLYFYWYRQILGQKVEFLVSFYNNEISEKSEIFDDQFSVERPDGSNFTLKIRSTKLEDSAMYFCASIGTVNTGELFFGEGSRLTVL.

This sequence joins TRBV7-2 and TRBJ2-7, with D perhaps TRBD2 (6 bases). The CDR3 runs to 13 residues. Germline CDR1 reads SGHTA; CDR2 reads FQGNSA. Trimming cost V 5 bases and J 4 bases, with 12 bases left between them. CDR3 residues: CASSAIGGYEQYF. The CDR3, as DNA: TGTGCCAGCAGCGCGATCGGGGGTTACGAGCAGTACTTC.

V is TRBV7-2 and J is TRBJ1-5, with 7 bases identical to TRBD1. Losses at the gene ends were 1 base for V and 3 bases for J; bases not matched to a gene: 3. This CDR3 contains 15 residues. Per germline, CDR1 SGHTA and CDR2 FQGNSA. CDR3 region: CASSLDRGNNQPQHF. The CDR3 DNA is TGTGCCAGCAGCTTAGACAGGGGTAACAATCAGCCCCAGCATTTT.

V and J are TRBV5-6 and TRBJ1-5; TRBD1 agrees at 8 bases. V lost 4 bases and J lost 5; bases outside the gene matches: 14. Germline assignment: CDR1 SGHDT and CDR2 YYEEEE. This CDR3 spans 17 amino acids. CDR3 amino acids: CASSLRTGNGGHQPQHF. In nucleotides, the CDR3 is TGTGCCAGCAGCCTTAGGACAGGGAACGGTGGGCATCAGCCCCAGCATTTT. Filled out from reference TRBV5-6 and TRBJ1-5, the complete variable domain reads DAGVTQSPTHLIKTRGQQVTLRCSPKSGHDTVSWYQQALGQGPQFIFQYYEEEERQRGNFPDRFSGHQFPNYSSELNVNALLLGDSALYLCASSLRTGNGGHQPQHFGDGTRLSIL.

This chain's CDR3 is CASSYSQGGSYGYTF. CDR3 bases: TGTGCCAGCAGTTACTCACAGGGTGGGTCCTATGGCTACACCTTC. This chain joins TRBV6-5 and TRBJ1-2; possibly TRBD1 for D (6 bases). Deletions cut 0 bases from V and 4 bases from J, with 12 bases between. The germline V gene has CDR1 MNHEY and CDR2 SVGAGI. The CDR3 runs to 15 residues.